Described below is a single TCR beta chain sequence and its context. Its antigen is as yet unknown. The CDR3 is made up of 16 amino acids. CDR1 is GTSNPN and CDR2 is SVGIG in the germline V gene (reference sequence). Germline trimming cut 1 base from V and 2 bases from J; bases unmatched to any gene: 7. In the ViraFEST assay, antigen-specific CD4+ clonotypes were identified by expansion after peptide-pool stimulation. Investigators separated out CD4+ T cells once about eleven days of culture had passed. Having tested negative for nucleocapsid antibodies, the vaccine recipients showed no prior SARS-CoV-2 infection. The sample comes from a study of vaccination effects on CD4 cells after COVID-19. Clones were read by immunoSEQ multiplex PCR, and TCRdb kept only the in-frame ones, dropping some. This table holds 70,000 or so clones, about 70% found once.

This clonotype was sampled from a human donor who received a COVID-19 vaccine. The rearrangement joins TRBV30 to TRBJ1-4, with 7 bases matching TRBD1. Sequenced here: CD4+ T cells from PBMCs cultured with HCoV-NL63 spike peptides, sampled before COVID-19 vaccination. The DNA for the CDR3 is TGTGCCTGGAGTGCATACAGGGGAGGTACTAATGAAAAACTGTTTTTT. This gives the protein CAWSAYRGGTNEKLFF.